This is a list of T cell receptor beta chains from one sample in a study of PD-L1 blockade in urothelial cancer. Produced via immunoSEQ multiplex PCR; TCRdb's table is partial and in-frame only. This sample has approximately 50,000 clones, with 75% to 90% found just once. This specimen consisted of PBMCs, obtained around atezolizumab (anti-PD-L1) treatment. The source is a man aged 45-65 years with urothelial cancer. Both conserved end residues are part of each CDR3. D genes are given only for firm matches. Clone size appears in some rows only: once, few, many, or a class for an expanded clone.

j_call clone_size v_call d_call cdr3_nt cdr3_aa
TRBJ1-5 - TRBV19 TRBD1 TGTGCCAGTAGTCGGACAGGGGCCACTTATAGCAATCAGCCCCAGCATTTT CASSRTGATYSNQPQHF
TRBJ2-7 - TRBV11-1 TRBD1 TGTGCCAGCAGCTTCGGACAGGGCGAGCCGTTTGACTACGAGCAGTACTTC CASSFGQGEPFDYEQYF
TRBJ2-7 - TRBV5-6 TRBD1 TGTGCCAGCAGCTTGGGGCGGGACAGGCCCTACGAGCAGTACTTC CASSLGRDRPYEQYF
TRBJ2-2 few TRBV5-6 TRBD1 TGTGCCAGCAGCTTTTCTGGGACAGGGGTTCATGGCGGGGAGCTGTTTTTT CASSFSGTGVHGGELFF
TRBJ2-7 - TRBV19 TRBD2 TGTGCCAGTAGTCTCCGACTAGCTTCGTCCGAGCAGTACTTC CASSLRLASSEQYF
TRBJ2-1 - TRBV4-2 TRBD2 TGTGCCAGCAGCCAAGTAATTAGCGGGGCTCCCTCCTACAATGAGCAGTTCTTC CASSQVISGAPSYNEQFF
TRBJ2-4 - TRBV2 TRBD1 TGTGCCAGCAAGGAGACAGGGGAGGCCATTCAGTACTTC CASKETGEAIQYF
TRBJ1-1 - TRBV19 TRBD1 TGTGCCAGTAGAGCCAGGGGGTTAAGGACTGAAGCTTTCTTT CASRARGLRTEAFF
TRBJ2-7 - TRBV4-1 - TGCGCCAGCAGCGTCGGGATAGACTACGAGCAGTACTTC CASSVGIDYEQYF
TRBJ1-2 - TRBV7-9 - TGTGCCAGCAGCCCTTCTGGGGCGACAAACTATGGCTACACCTTC CASSPSGATNYGYTF
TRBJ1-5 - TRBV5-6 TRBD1 TGTGCCAGCAGCTATCGACAGGGAGACAGCAATCAGCCCCAGCATTTT CASSYRQGDSNQPQHF
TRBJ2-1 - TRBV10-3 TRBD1 TGTGCCATCAGGCCAGCGGACAGGGAAACCTACAATGAGCAGTTCTTC CAIRPADRETYNEQFF
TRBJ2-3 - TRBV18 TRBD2 TGTGCCAGCTCACCCATCGGACTAGCGGGAGCACACACAGATACGCAGTATTTT CASSPIGLAGAHTDTQYF
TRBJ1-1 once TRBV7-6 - TGTGCCAGCAGCTTAGAGGGGTACGGGGGTGCCACTGAAGCTTTCTTT CASSLEGYGGATEAFF
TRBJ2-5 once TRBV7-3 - TGTGCCAGCAGCTTAAATGGGGGCAGGAAAGAGACCCAGTACTTC CASSLNGGRKETQYF
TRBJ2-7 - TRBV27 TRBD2 TGTGCCAGCAGCTCTACCCCTAGGACCGGGGGGTCCTGGGAGCAGTACTTC CASSSTPRTGGSWEQYF
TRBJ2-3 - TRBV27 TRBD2 TGTGCCAGTGACGGACTAGAGAGTTCCCATACGCAGTATTTT CASDGLESSHTQYF
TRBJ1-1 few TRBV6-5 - TGTGCCAGCAGTTACTCGACTTCAGGGGTCACTGAAGCTTTCTTT CASSYSTSGVTEAFF
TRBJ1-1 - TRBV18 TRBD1 TGTGCCAGCTCACCACAGAGACAGGGGTTGAACACTGAAGCTTTCTTT CASSPQRQGLNTEAFF
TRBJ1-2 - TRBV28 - TGTGCCAGCCAGCCCGGGGGATCTAACTATGGCTACACCTTC CASQPGGSNYGYTF
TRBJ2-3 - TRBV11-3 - TGTGCCAGCAGCCTGAGGGGGGGAGGAGGATTGAGAGATACGCAGTATTTT CASSLRGGGGLRDTQYF
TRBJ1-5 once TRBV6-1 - TGTGCCAGCAGTGAATGGAAGGGGATGGGCAATCAGCCCCAGCATTTT CASSEWKGMGNQPQHF
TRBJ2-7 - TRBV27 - TGTGCCAGCTGGTCGGGGGGCAGGGACTACGAGCAGTACTTC CASWSGGRDYEQYF
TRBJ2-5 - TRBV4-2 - TGTGCCAGCAGCCAAGACCTACCGGGGACCCAGTACTTC CASSQDLPGTQYF
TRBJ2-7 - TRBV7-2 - TGTGCCAGCAGCCCGGGACTCACCCTACCCGAGCAGTACTTC CASSPGLTLPEQYF
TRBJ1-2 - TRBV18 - TGTGCCAGCTCACCACCGACAGGCTATATCTATGGCTACACCTTC CASSPPTGYIYGYTF
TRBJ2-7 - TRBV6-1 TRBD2 TGTGCCAGCAGTGAAGCACTTTTAGCGGGGAGATCCTACGAGCAGTACTTC CASSEALLAGRSYEQYF
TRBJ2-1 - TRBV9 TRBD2 TGTGCCAGCACTTCTATAGCGGGGGGCTACAATGAGCAGTTCTTC CASTSIAGGYNEQFF
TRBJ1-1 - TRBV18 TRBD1 TGTGCCAGCTCACCACCGGGGACAGCTTCCACTGAAGCTTTCTTT CASSPPGTASTEAFF
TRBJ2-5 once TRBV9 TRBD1 TGTGCCAGCAGCGAACGGACAGGGCTGAACCAAGAGACCCAGTACTTC CASSERTGLNQETQYF
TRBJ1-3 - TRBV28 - TGTGCCAGCAGTTTACGTGACAGGCTTGGAAACACCATATATTTT CASSLRDRLGNTIYF
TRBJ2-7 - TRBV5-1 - TGCGCCAGCAGCTTGGCGATGGCAGGCCGATACGAGGAGCAGTACTTC CASSLAMAGRYEEQYF
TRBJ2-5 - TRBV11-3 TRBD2 TGTGCCAGCAGCCATAATAGCGGGGGACAAGAGACCCAGTACTTC CASSHNSGGQETQYF
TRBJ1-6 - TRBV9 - TGTGCCAGCAGCGTAGCTATGAATTCACCCCTCCACTTT CASSVAMNSPLHF
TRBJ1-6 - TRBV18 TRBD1 TGTGCCAGCTCACCAAACAGGGGAGACTCACCCCTCCACTTT CASSPNRGDSPLHF
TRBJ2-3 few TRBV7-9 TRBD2 TGTGCCAGCACCACCGGGACTAGCATCACAGCAGATACGCAGTATTTT CASTTGTSITADTQYF